These 26 T cell receptor beta chains share one sample of origin, sequenced in a study of cytomegalovirus exposure and HLA in healthy donors. Researchers ran the PCR with 60 Vbeta and 13 Jbeta primers. The data were produced by immunoSEQ multiplex PCR, yet TCRdb's version contains in-frame clones alone and is incomplete. The top ten hold roughly 8% of the sample, which has around 50,000 clones, around 80% seen once. The source material was PBMCs. These receptors all stem from a man between 25 and 39 years old in good health and CMV-seropositive.

This clone was counted a few times. V usage is TRBV5-6 and J usage is TRBJ2-3, with 8 nucleotides matching TRBD2. This CDR3 has 14 residues. Germline V gene lookup returns CDR1 SGHDT and CDR2 YYEEEE. J lost 4 bases, V lost 3 bases, and 4 bases had no gene match. Here the CDR3 DNA reads TGTGCCAGCAGCTATGGACTAGCCGCAGATACGCAGTATTTT. It specifies CASSYGLAADTQYF.

The CDR3 reads CASSPGQGATNSPLHF. In nucleotides, the CDR3 is TGCGCCAGCAGCCCAGGACAGGGGGCTACAAATTCACCCCTCCACTTT. The J gene is TRBJ1-6, the V gene TRBV4-1; 11 positions agree with TRBD1. The germline V gene has CDR1 MGHRA and CDR2 YSYEKL. CDR3 length equals 16 residues. Trimming removed 4 bases from V and 7 bases from J; junction bases left unmatched: 6.

CDR3 loop: CASSIGAGTGYLSEKLFF. CDR3 DNA: TGTGCCAGTAGTATAGGAGCCGGGACAGGGTATTTGAGCGAAAAACTGTTTTTT. The chain uses TRBV19 and TRBJ1-4, with TRBD1 identical over 9 bases. Germline values: CDR1 LNHDA, CDR2 SQIVND (reference sequence). This CDR3 has 18 residues. Trimming took 1 base from V and 8 from J; bases not matched to a gene: 14.

This clone came up once. The gene calls are TRBV7-3 and TRBJ1-1; the match to TRBD1 covers 9 bases. The CDR3 length is 15 residues. Germline CDR1 SGHTA, CDR2 FQGTGA. With 5 bases clipped from V and 0 bases from J, the junction kept 4 bases outside the gene matches. The CDR3 region has the DNA TGTGCCAGCAGCCCTCGGACAGGGGTGAACACTGAAGCTTTCTTT. Protein product: CASSPRTGVNTEAFF.

The chain combines TRBV11-2 with TRBJ1-4, with 10 bases aligning to TRBD1. V trimming: 3 bases; J trimming: 7 bases; junction bases outside the gene matches: 8. Germline CDR1 reads SGHAT; CDR2 reads FQNNGV. CDR3 size: 16 residues. CDR3 nucleotides: TGTGCCAGCAGCTTTGTTCCGGGACAGGGGAGTGAAAAACTGTTTTTT. Translation: CASSFVPGQGSEKLFF.

The CDR3 loop is CASSPGTGSTDTQYF. The CDR3 DNA is TGTGCCAGCAGCCCCGGGACAGGTAGCACAGATACGCAGTATTTT. V and J are TRBV2 and TRBJ2-3, with 8 bases lining up with TRBD1. J was trimmed by 0 bases and V by 6 bases; bases with no gene match: 5. The CDR3 is 15 residues long. In germline, CDR1 is SNHLY, CDR2 FYNNEI.

The V gene is TRBV29-1, the J gene TRBJ2-7; the D gene is possibly TRBD1 (5 bases). The V and J ends lost 5 bases and 3 bases respectively, with 8 bases between them. This CDR3 is 11 amino acids long. CDR1 is SQVTM and CDR2 is ANQGSEA in the germline V gene. CDR3 sequence: CSVTGDYEQYF. The CDR3 region has the DNA TGCAGCGTTACAGGAGACTACGAGCAGTACTTC.

The chain's CDR3 is CASSDTGGYTF. CDR3 nucleotide sequence: TGTGCCAGCAGTGATACGGGGGGCTACACCTTC. V is TRBV6-5 and J is TRBJ1-2; D is ambiguous. CDR1 and CDR2 from the germline V gene are MNHEY and SVGAGI. V was shortened by 5 bases and J by 8 bases, with 9 bases between the two germline ends. CDR3 length: 11 amino acids.

The chain couples TRBV11-2 to TRBJ2-7; the D is unclear. V dropped 4 bases and J dropped 2 bases, with 15 bases sitting between them. The CDR3 consists of 15 residues. Germline CDR1 and CDR2: SGHAT and FQNNGV. As DNA, the CDR3 is TGTGCCAGCAGCTCCGATAGACACCCAACCTACGAGCAGTACTTC. Its protein is CASSSDRHPTYEQYF.

The count of this clone is one. This chain connects TRBV10-2 to TRBJ1-2; TRBD1 matches at 7 bases. The germline CDR1 and CDR2 sequences are WSHSY and SAAADI. V lost 5 bases to trimming and J lost 6 bases; unmatched junction nucleotides: 12. The CDR3 spans 15 residues. This chain's CDR3 is CASSYPGTVNDGYTF. CDR3 DNA: TGCGCCAGCAGTTACCCCGGGACAGTCAATGATGGCTACACCTTC.

V gene TRBV9 combines with J gene TRBJ1-2; possibly TRBD1 for D (5 bases). There are 14 residues in the CDR3. V shed 0 bases and J shed 4 bases, with 10 bases lying between them. CDR1 and CDR2 (germline): SGDLS, YYNGEE. CDR3 in DNA: TGTGCCAGCAGCGTAGGGTCGGGGGGCTATGGCTACACCTTC. This sequence encodes CASSVGSGGYGYTF.

This rearrangement joins TRBV7-7 to TRBJ2-1; TRBD1 matches 7 bases. Trimming cost V 5 bases and J 0 bases; bases outside gene matches: 7. Per germline, CDR1 SSHAT and CDR2 FNYEAQ (reference sequence). The CDR3 runs 16 residues. Here the CDR3 reads CASSPGGPSSYNEQFF. DNA for the CDR3: TGTGCCAGCAGCCCAGGGGGACCTAGCTCCTACAATGAGCAGTTCTTC.

The V and J genes are TRBV27 and TRBJ2-6; perhaps TRBD1 as D (6 bases). Trimming took 2 bases from V and 2 from J, leaving 7 bases between them. The CDR3 extends over 15 amino acids. Germline V gene lookup returns CDR1 MNHEY and CDR2 SMNVEV (reference sequence). The CDR3 here is CASSLNRAGANVLTF. The CDR3 coding sequence is TGTGCCAGCAGTTTAAACAGGGCTGGGGCCAACGTCCTGACTTTC. The whole variable domain, remainder taken from reference TRBV27 and TRBJ2-6, is EAQVTQNPRYLITVTGKKLTVTCSQNMNHEYMSWYRQDPGLGLRQIYYSMNVEVTDKGDVPEGYKVSRKEKRNFPLILESPSPNQTSLYFCASSLNRAGANVLTFGAGSRLTVL.

The chain's CDR3 is CASRNSRLANNEQFF. CDR3 bases: TGTGCCAGCAGAAATAGTAGACTAGCAAACAATGAGCAGTTCTTC. The genes are TRBV11-2 and TRBJ2-1; 7 bases align to TRBD2. The CDR3 sequence is 15 residues long. After removal of 6 bases from V and 5 bases from J, the junction contained 10 bases not matched to a gene. CDR1 SGHAT and CDR2 FQNNGV come from the germline V gene.

The table lists this clone with a few counts. V is TRBV11-2 and J is TRBJ1-1, with 8 positions matching TRBD1. This CDR3 has 14 residues. Germline V lookup: CDR1 SGHAT, CDR2 FQNNGV. V trimming: 3 bases; J trimming: 7 bases; junction bases outside the gene matches: 7. The CDR3 reads CASSFGQGLGEAFF. The CDR3 DNA is TGTGCCAGCAGCTTTGGACAGGGTCTGGGTGAAGCTTTCTTT.

V usage is TRBV30 and J usage is TRBJ1-2; D gene ambiguous. Per the germline V gene, CDR1 is GTSNPN and CDR2 is SVGIG (reference sequence). V was cut by 3 bases and J by 4 bases, with 12 bases left in between. The CDR3 consists of 13 residues. CDR3 region: CAWRGPLGYGYTF. For the CDR3, the DNA is TGTGCCTGGAGGGGCCCTTTGGGCTATGGCTACACCTTC.

The chain employs TRBV7-8 and TRBJ2-7; TRBD1 aligns across 8 bases. V trimming: 7 bases; J trimming: 2 bases; junction bases outside the gene matches: 7. The germline gives CDR1 SGHVS, CDR2 FQNEAQ. The CDR3 runs to 14 residues. CDR3 bases: TGTGCCAGCAAGTGGACAGGGATAACCTACGAGCAGTACTTC. Amino acid sequence: CASKWTGITYEQYF.

V is TRBV15 and J is TRBJ2-2; D perhaps matches TRBD1 (5 bases). This CDR3 has 15 amino acids. In germline, CDR1 is LNHNV, CDR2 YYDKDF (reference sequence). Between the trimmed V and J ends, which lost 3 bases and 6 bases, there was a span of 14 bases. CDR3: CATSSGHARSGELFF. In DNA form, the CDR3 reads TGTGCCACCAGCAGTGGACATGCGAGGTCCGGGGAGCTGTTTTTT. The full variable domain, in which reference TRBV15 and TRBJ2-2 provide the parts outside the CDR3, is DAMVIQNPRYQVTQFGKPVTLSCSQTLNHNVMYWYQQKSSQAPKLLFHYYDKDFNNEADTPDNFQSRRPNTSFCFLDIRSPGLGDTAMYLCATSSGHARSGELFFGEGSRLTVL.

The gene calls are TRBV9 and TRBJ2-7; TRBD1 matches 10 bases. This CDR3 is 14 amino acids long. The germline V gene has CDR1 SGDLS and CDR2 YYNGEE. J was trimmed by 3 bases and V by 3 bases; bases with no gene match: 3. This CDR3 reads CASSGRDRGYEQYF. In DNA, the CDR3 is TGTGCCAGCAGCGGCCGGGACAGGGGCTACGAGCAGTACTTC.

The chain links TRBV19 to TRBJ1-5; D is unclear. V was shortened by 6 bases and J by 0 bases, with 15 bases between the two germline ends. The germline gives CDR1 LNHDA, CDR2 SQIVND (reference sequence). The CDR3 is made up of 16 amino acids. The CDR3 region is CASRTGGPDSNQPQHF. Written as DNA, the CDR3 is TGTGCCAGTAGAACGGGAGGGCCGGATAGCAATCAGCCCCAGCATTTT.

Only a few counts were recorded for this clone. V and J are TRBV6-6 and TRBJ1-1; D is uncertain. V lost 5 bases and J 5 bases, leaving 12 bases between the germline ends. The CDR3 sequence is 13 residues long. The germline CDR1 and CDR2 sequences are MNHNY and SVGAGI (reference sequence). The CDR3 nucleotides are TGTGCCAGCAGTAGCGGGGTGTGGACTGAAGCTTTCTTT. It specifies CASSSGVWTEAFF.

The genes are TRBV27 and TRBJ2-7; 16 positions match TRBD2. The CDR3 is 16 amino acids. The J segment lost 6 bases and the V segment lost 5 bases, leaving 7 bases of the junction unmatched. Per germline, CDR1 MNHEY and CDR2 SMNVEV (reference sequence). The CDR3 loop is CASSVGTSGGAGEQYF. The CDR3 DNA follows: TGTGCCAGCAGTGTCGGGACTAGCGGGGGGGCCGGCGAGCAGTACTTC.

V and J are TRBV6-5 and TRBJ2-3, with TRBD1 identical over 7 bases. The CDR3 spans 14 residues. Germline values: CDR1 MNHEY, CDR2 SVGAGI. With 4 bases clipped from V and 7 bases from J, the junction kept 8 bases outside the gene matches. The CDR3 coding sequence is TGTGCCAGCAGTTTCCAGGGGGTGGAATATACGCAGTATTTT. Residues: CASSFQGVEYTQYF.

A single count supports this clone. This sequence joins TRBV5-1 and TRBJ1-5, with TRBD1 identical over 7 bases. The CDR3 extends over 19 amino acids. Germline loops: CDR1 SGHRS, CDR2 YFSETQ. The ends lost 3 bases at V and 0 bases at J; junction bases unmatched: 15. The CDR3 protein is CASSSLPRDSTYSNQPQHF. The CDR3 DNA reads as TGCGCCAGCAGCTCCCTACCTAGGGACAGTACTTATAGCAATCAGCCCCAGCATTTT.

This chain uses TRBV2 with TRBJ1-1, with 10 positions matching TRBD1. V lost 6 bases to trimming and J lost 4 bases; unmatched junction nucleotides: 14. Germline CDR1 SNHLY, CDR2 FYNNEI. The CDR3 spans 17 residues. As DNA, the CDR3 is TGTGCCAGCAGCCAGACAGGGGGCGGTTCTGGTAGCACTGAAGCTTTCTTT. Its protein is CASSQTGGGSGSTEAFF.

The rearrangement uses TRBV30 and TRBJ2-5, with D possibly being TRBD2 (5 bases). This CDR3 has 15 residues. Germline lookup yields CDR1 GTSNPN and CDR2 SVGIG (reference sequence). Trimming removed 1 base at V and 5 bases at J, with 17 bases between. The CDR3 nucleotides are TGTGCCTGGAGTGGAGGGAGCGGTCCGGGGGAGACCCAGTACTTC. Its protein is CAWSGGSGPGETQYF.